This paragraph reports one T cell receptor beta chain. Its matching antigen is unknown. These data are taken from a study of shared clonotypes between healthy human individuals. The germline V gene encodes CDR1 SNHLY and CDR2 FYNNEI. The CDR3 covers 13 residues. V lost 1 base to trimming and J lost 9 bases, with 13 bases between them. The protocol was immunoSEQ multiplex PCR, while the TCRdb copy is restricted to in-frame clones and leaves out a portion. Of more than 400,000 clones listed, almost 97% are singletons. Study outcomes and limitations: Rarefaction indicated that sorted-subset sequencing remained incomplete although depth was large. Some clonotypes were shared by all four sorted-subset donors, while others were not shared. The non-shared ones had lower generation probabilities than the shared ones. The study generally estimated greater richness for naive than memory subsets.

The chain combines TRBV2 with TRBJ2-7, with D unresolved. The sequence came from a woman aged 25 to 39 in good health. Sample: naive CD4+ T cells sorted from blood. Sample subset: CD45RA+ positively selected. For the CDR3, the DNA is TGTGCCAGCAGTGAAGGGCGCAGCCCAGGGCAGTACTTC. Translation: CASSEGRSPGQYF. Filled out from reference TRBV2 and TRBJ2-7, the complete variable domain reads EPEVTQTPSHQVTQMGQEVILRCVPISNHLYFYWYRQILGQKVEFLVSFYNNEISEKSEIFDDQFSVERPDGSNFTLKIRSTKLEDSAMYFCASSEGRSPGQYFGPGTRLTVT.